The rows below give T cell receptor beta chains drawn from one sample of a study of blood T cells in healthy people across ages. Each CDR3 protein gets one entry after TCRdb re-called the 5' RACE reads with MiXCR. The sample includes hundreds of thousands of distinct CDR3 sequences, around half of them seen just once. The sequenced material came from blood. These receptors all come from a woman aged 55-70 years in good health. CDR3s leave out the opening cysteine and the closing phenylalanine or tryptophan.

v_call	j_call	cdr3_aa
TRBV29-1	TRBJ2-1	SGTGGGSLSYNEQF
TRBV5-1	.	ASSVQGAADEQY
TRBV5-1	TRBJ2-7	ASSLGEAQYEQY
TRBV6-4	TRBJ2-5	ASSFTEDRGGRQETQY
TRBV5-1	TRBJ2-5	ASSLTGWDEQY
TRBV7-3	TRBJ2-3	ASSLSPGVADTQY
TRBV20-1	TRBJ1-1	SASSGTGGIAF
TRBV20-1	TRBJ1-2	SAQRDRGGYT
TRBV29-1	TRBJ2-1	SVEEGGRWDNEQF
TRBV28	.	ASSSPGALSYEQY
TRBV4-2	TRBJ2-5	ASSQDNPGHYMDEQY
TRBV24-1	TRBJ2-1	ATSVRGEQF
TRBV4-2	TRBJ1-2	ASSQEYTGNYGYT
TRBV3-1	TRBJ1-2	ASSQARIYGYT
TRBV9	TRBJ2-5	ASSLQVRETQY
TRBV6-5	TRBJ2-1	ASSYTATSGRHNEQF
TRBV4-3	TRBJ1-1	ASSQSLTQGGGIEAF
TRBV20-1	TRBJ2-1	SARKVTSGYNEQF
TRBV6-1	TRBJ2-1	ASRTGWSYNEQF
TRBV2	TRBJ1-2	ASYRGGLLGTNYGYT
TRBV5-1	.	ASSGQGYNEQY
TRBV15	TRBJ2-7	ATSRVGTSGSLLPYEQY
TRBV6-2/TRBV6-3	TRBJ1-1	ASSYPGGRAEAF
TRBV5-1	TRBJ1-1	ASSRTGMGTEAF
TRBV18	TRBJ2-3	ASSPYVTVDTQY
TRBV20-1	TRBJ1-5	SAREWESNQPQH
TRBV29-1	TRBJ2-1	SLSGRSYNEQF
TRBV20-1	TRBJ2-3	SARVFVGGTDTQY
TRBV20-1	TRBJ2-6	SARVDGVQGASGANVLT
TRBV29-1	TRBJ1-4	SAGLGLDVFEKLF
TRBV9	TRBJ2-1	ASSQSGRSYNEQF
TRBV9	TRBJ2-5	ASSETGLGQETQY
TRBV20-1	.	SARDPTYLAGGASYNEQY
TRBV12-3/TRBV12-4	TRBJ2-1	ASRTGLAGGEQF
TRBV10-3	TRBJ2-1	AITGSSYNEQF
TRBV28	TRBJ2-1	ASSTRYEQF
TRBV6-2/TRBV6-3	TRBJ2-1	ASSYGGDEQF
TRBV15	.	ATSRAQGDYEQY
TRBV28	TRBJ2-5	ASRARGAPRTQY
TRBV29-1	TRBJ1-2	SEGPRGSTYGYT
TRBV29-1	TRBJ2-3	GAKRGSSTDTQY
TRBV7-2	TRBJ1-5	ASSLAGRFNQPQH
TRBV7-2	TRBJ2-5	ASSLVGGLSNGQY
TRBV20-1	TRBJ2-1	SARDVRGTSSYNEQF
TRBV7-2	TRBJ2-5	ASSPGAAQY
TRBV10-3	TRBJ2-1	ASRLAGQHNEQF
TRBV27	TRBJ2-1	ASSEGGGWGEQF
TRBV27	TRBJ2-3	ASSLRAATDTQY
TRBV9	TRBJ2-1	ASSEWTSLGEQF
TRBV2	TRBJ2-2	ASSTGATGELF
TRBV7-2	TRBJ1-2	ASSLADSPPGT
TRBV20-1	.	SARDPRGERYEQY
TRBV20-1	TRBJ2-5	STKGGETQY
TRBV5-5	TRBJ2-2	ASGPITNTGELF
TRBV29-1	TRBJ2-1	SVEAVSAGVIGEQF
TRBV6-2/TRBV6-3	TRBJ1-4	ASSRPTQMGEKLF
TRBV28	TRBJ2-2	ASSLARTDSRGGELF